This passage covers 18 T cell receptor beta chains from one sample sequenced in a study of chemoradiotherapy in HPV16-positive cancers. Assay used: immunoSEQ multiplex PCR; TCRdb lists only in-frame clones, some missing. This table holds 20,000 to 25,000 clones, roughly 95% found once. The biological material was taken from a patient who underwent chemoradiotherapy. These receptors came from a human donor with HPV-associated anogenital cancer.

Only one count was recorded for this clone. V usage is TRBV29-1 and J usage is TRBJ1-3, with 8 bases fitting TRBD1. Germline values: CDR1 SQVTM, CDR2 ANQGSEA. The CDR3 consists of 15 residues. V was pared by 7 bases and J by 1 base, with 9 bases of the junction left unmatched. The CDR3 bases are TGCAGCGCAAGGGACAGGTCCGCTTCTGGAAACACCATATATTTT. It specifies CSARDRSASGNTIYF.

This clone was detected a few times. The V gene is TRBV10-2, the J gene TRBJ2-3; TRBD2 agrees at 16 bases. CDR1 WSHSY and CDR2 SAAADI come from the germline V gene. V was pared by 5 bases and J by 6 bases, with 5 bases of the junction left unmatched. This CDR3 has 16 amino acids. CDR3 protein: CASSLGLAGGRDTQYF. In DNA form, the CDR3 reads TGCGCCAGCAGTCTGGGACTAGCGGGGGGGCGGGATACGCAGTATTTT.

This chain connects TRBV29-1 to TRBJ2-7; 11 bases line up with TRBD1. V gave up 6 bases and J gave up 6 bases; unmatched junction bases: 13. The V gene's germline CDR1 is SQVTM and CDR2 ANQGSEA. This CDR3 is built from 15 residues. CDR3 protein: CSVALSGQGGGEQYF. CDR3 bases: TGCAGCGTGGCCTTGTCGGGACAGGGGGGAGGCGAGCAGTACTTC.

The chain employs TRBV7-2 and TRBJ1-1; maybe TRBD1 (5 bases). The V end was cut by 1 base, the J end by 1 base, with 7 bases between. This CDR3 has 14 residues. Germline CDR1 is SGHTA and CDR2 is FQGNSA. CDR3: CASSLVRANTEAFF. The CDR3 nucleotides read TGTGCCAGCAGCTTAGTCAGGGCGAACACTGAAGCTTTCTTT. Using reference TRBV7-2 and TRBJ1-1 for the parts outside the CDR3, the full variable domain is GAGVSQSPSNKVTEKGKDVELRCDPISGHTALYWYRQSLGQGLEFLIYFQGNSAPDKSGLPSDRFSAERTGGSVSTLTIQRTQQEDSAVYLCASSLVRANTEAFFGQGTRLTVV.

V is TRBV6-4 and J is TRBJ2-5; unclear D gene. Trimming took 6 bases from V and 5 from J, leaving 10 bases between them. The germline V gene encodes CDR1 MRHNA and CDR2 SNTAGT. The length of the CDR3 is 12 residues. In DNA, the CDR3 is TGTGCCAGCAGAAGGTGCTTGGAGACCCAGTACTTC. It encodes CASRRCLETQYF.

The chain links TRBV7-9 to TRBJ2-2, with D tentatively TRBD2 (6 bases). The CDR3 has 16 amino acids. Trimming cost V 4 bases and J 0 bases, with 12 bases left between them. The V gene's germline CDR1 is SEHNR and CDR2 FQNEAQ (reference sequence). CDR3 DNA sequence: TGTGCCAGCAGCTGGGCCGGGACTGCGAACACCGGGGAGCTGTTTTTT. It translates to CASSWAGTANTGELFF.

The J gene is TRBJ1-1, the V gene TRBV5-1; D ambiguous. CDR3 size: 13 residues. CDR1 is SGHRS and CDR2 is YFSETQ in the germline V gene. Trimming removed 4 bases from V and 1 base from J, with 8 bases in between. CDR3 region: CASSIDGNTEAFF. The CDR3 bases are TGCGCCAGCAGCATCGACGGGAACACTGAAGCTTTCTTT.

The CDR3, as DNA: TGTGCCAGCGAGGGACAGTATAATTCACCCCTCCACTTT. Translated: CASEGQYNSPLHF. The rearrangement uses TRBV28 and TRBJ1-6; 7 nucleotides align to TRBD1. Trimming removed 8 bases from V and 4 bases from J; junction bases left unmatched: 2. The CDR3 runs to 13 residues. Germline lookup yields CDR1 MDHEN and CDR2 SYDVKM.

This chain joins TRBV6-4 and TRBJ1-5; D is unresolved. Per the germline V gene, CDR1 is MRHNA and CDR2 is SNTAGT. This CDR3 has 13 residues. The germline V and J ends were trimmed by 6 bases and 1 base, with 7 bases remaining between them. The DNA for the CDR3 is TGTGCCAGCAGCACAGAGAGCAATCAGCCCCAGCATTTT. It yields the protein CASSTESNQPQHF.

The V and J genes are TRBV15 and TRBJ2-2, with TRBD1 matching 9 bases. The CDR3 totals 18 residues. Trimming removed 1 base from V and 3 bases from J; junction bases left unmatched: 9. Germline V gives CDR1 LNHNV, CDR2 YYDKDF (reference sequence). CDR3 residues: CATSRAFPGQGDTGELFF. For the CDR3, the DNA is TGTGCCACCAGCAGAGCATTTCCGGGACAGGGAGACACCGGGGAGCTGTTTTTT.

V is TRBV7-9 and J is TRBJ2-2; 8 bases are shared with TRBD2. Germline V CDR1 and CDR2: SEHNR, FQNEAQ (reference sequence). This CDR3 comprises 14 residues. V lost 4 bases and J lost 3; bases outside the gene matches: 1. DNA for the CDR3: TGTGCCAGCAGCTCGGGGGGGCACACCGGGGAGCTGTTTTTT. Protein sequence: CASSSGGHTGELFF.

The rearrangement joins TRBV5-5 to TRBJ2-3, with a possible D match to TRBD1 (5 bases). The V end was cut by 3 bases, the J end by 3 bases, with 14 bases between. The germline CDR1 and CDR2 sequences are SGHKS and YYEKEE (reference sequence). This CDR3 has 15 amino acids. CDR3 region: CASSSSGRGTDTQYF. The CDR3 DNA sequence: TGTGCCAGCAGCTCCTCAGGGCGTGGAACAGATACGCAGTATTTT.

V gene TRBV7-9 combines with J gene TRBJ1-5; TRBD1 agrees at 9 bases. The CDR3 covers 15 residues. Trimming removed 5 bases from V and 3 bases from J; junction bases left unmatched: 5. Germline values: CDR1 SEHNR, CDR2 FQNEAQ (reference sequence). Written as DNA, the CDR3 is TGTGCCAGCAGCGGGACAGGGTTAAACAATCAGCCCCAGCATTTT. Protein product: CASSGTGLNNQPQHF.

The chain employs TRBV18 and TRBJ1-1; 7 bases line up with TRBD1. Germline assignment: CDR1 KGHSH and CDR2 LQKENI. Trimming took 6 bases from V and 6 from J; bases not matched to a gene: 4. CDR3 length equals 12 residues. The CDR3 spells CASSQGGPEAFF. In nucleotides, the CDR3 is TGTGCCAGCTCCCAGGGGGGACCTGAAGCTTTCTTT.

The count of this clone is one. The CDR3 region is CASSQAGLAGSANTGELFF. The CDR3 DNA follows: TGCGCCAGCAGCCAAGCGGGACTAGCGGGATCGGCGAACACCGGGGAGCTGTTTTTT. The rearrangement joins TRBV4-3 to TRBJ2-2; 13 nucleotides match TRBD2. With 1 base clipped from V and 0 bases from J, the junction kept 5 bases outside the gene matches. Germline V CDR1 and CDR2: LGHNA, YSLEER. The CDR3 runs 19 residues.

The V call is TRBV5-6, the J call TRBJ2-3; the D gene is possibly TRBD2 (6 bases). Trimming cost V 1 base and J 4 bases, with 22 bases left between them. The CDR3 spans 18 residues. Germline CDR1 SGHDT, CDR2 YYEEEE. The CDR3 DNA sequence: TGTGCCAGCAGCTTGCTCTCGTCCCGATTAACGGGAGCAGATACGCAGTATTTT. It yields the protein CASSLLSSRLTGADTQYF. The full variable domain, completed using reference TRBV5-6 and TRBJ2-3, is DAGVTQSPTHLIKTRGQQVTLRCSPKSGHDTVSWYQQALGQGPQFIFQYYEEEERQRGNFPDRFSGHQFPNYSSELNVNALLLGDSALYLCASSLLSSRLTGADTQYFGPGTRLTVL.

This chain links TRBV6-6 with TRBJ1-2, with D possibly matching TRBD1 (6 bases). The CDR3 has 14 residues. V lost 4 bases to trimming and J lost 0 bases, with 9 bases between them. Per the germline V gene, CDR1 is MNHNY and CDR2 is SVGAGI (reference sequence). The CDR3 DNA reads as TGTGCCAGCAGTTCGGACAGTACTAACTATGGCTACACCTTC. It encodes CASSSDSTNYGYTF.

V is TRBV7-8 and J is TRBJ2-5; tentatively, D is TRBD1 (6 bases). The CDR3 totals 13 residues. Trimming left V 5 bases short and J 4 bases short, with 11 bases between. CDR1 and CDR2 (germline): SGHVS, FQNEAQ. The chain's CDR3 is CASSTQGPETQYF. CDR3 bases: TGTGCCAGCAGCACCCAGGGGCCAGAGACCCAGTACTTC.